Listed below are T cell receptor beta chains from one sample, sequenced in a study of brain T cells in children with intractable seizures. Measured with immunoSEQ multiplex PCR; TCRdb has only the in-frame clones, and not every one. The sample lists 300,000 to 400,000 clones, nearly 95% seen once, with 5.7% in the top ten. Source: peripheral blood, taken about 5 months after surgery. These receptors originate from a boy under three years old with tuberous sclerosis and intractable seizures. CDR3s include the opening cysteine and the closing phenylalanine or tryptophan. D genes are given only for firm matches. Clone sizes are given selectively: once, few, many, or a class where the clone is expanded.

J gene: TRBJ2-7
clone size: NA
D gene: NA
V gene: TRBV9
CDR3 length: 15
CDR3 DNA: TGTGCCAGCAGCCTCGGACGGGAGTCCTTCTACGAGCAGTACTTC
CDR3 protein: CASSLGRESFYEQYF

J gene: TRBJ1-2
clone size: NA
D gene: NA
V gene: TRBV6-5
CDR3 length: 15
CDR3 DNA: TGTGCCAGCAGTAGGGACCCGGGGCAGGCCTATGGCTACACCTTC
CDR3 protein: CASSRDPGQAYGYTF

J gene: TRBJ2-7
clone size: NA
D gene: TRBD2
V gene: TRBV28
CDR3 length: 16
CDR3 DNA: TGTGCCAGCAGTTCCCGCCTACTAGCGGGAGCCTACGAGCAGTACTTC
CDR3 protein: CASSSRLLAGAYEQYF

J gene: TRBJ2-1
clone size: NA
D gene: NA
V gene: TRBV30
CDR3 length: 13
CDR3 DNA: TGTGCCTGGAGTACACTAGCTTTCAATGAGCAGTTCTTC
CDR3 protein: CAWSTLAFNEQFF

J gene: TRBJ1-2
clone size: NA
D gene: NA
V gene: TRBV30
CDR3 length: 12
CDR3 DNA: TGTGCCTGGGGAACAGGGTTAGGTGGCTACACCTTC
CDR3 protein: CAWGTGLGGYTF

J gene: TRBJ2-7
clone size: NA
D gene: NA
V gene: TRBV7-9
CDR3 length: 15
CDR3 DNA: TGTGCCAGCAGCCGGATATTGGGGGAAGTTGACGAGCAGTACTTC
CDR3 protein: CASSRILGEVDEQYF

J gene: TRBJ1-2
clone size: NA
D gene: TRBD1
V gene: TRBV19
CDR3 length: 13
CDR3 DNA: TGTGCCAGTAGTATTAATCCAGGGGGTGGCTACACCTTC
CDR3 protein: CASSINPGGGYTF

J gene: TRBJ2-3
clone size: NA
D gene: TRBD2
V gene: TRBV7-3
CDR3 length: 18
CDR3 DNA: TGTGCCAGCAGCTTAAGTCCCCTTTTAGCGGGGAGCACAGATACGCAGTATTTT
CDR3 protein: CASSLSPLLAGSTDTQYF

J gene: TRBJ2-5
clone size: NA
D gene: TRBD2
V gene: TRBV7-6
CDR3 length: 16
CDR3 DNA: TGTGCCAGCAGCTTCCGGACTAGCGGGAGAGAAGAGACCCAGTACTTC
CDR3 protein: CASSFRTSGREETQYF

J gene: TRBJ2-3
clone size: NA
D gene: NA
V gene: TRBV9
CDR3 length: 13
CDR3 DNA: TGTGCCAGCAGCGTAGAGGGGGGGGATACGCAGTATTTT
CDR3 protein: CASSVEGGDTQYF

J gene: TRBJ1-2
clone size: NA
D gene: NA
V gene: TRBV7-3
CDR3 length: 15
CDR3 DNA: TGTGCCAGCAGCTTACGGGCGGGATCGGACTATGGCTACACCTTC
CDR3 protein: CASSLRAGSDYGYTF

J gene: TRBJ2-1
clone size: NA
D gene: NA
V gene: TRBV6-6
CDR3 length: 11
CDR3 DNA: TGTGCCTTACAGGCTTACAATGAGCAGTTCTTC
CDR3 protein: CALQAYNEQFF

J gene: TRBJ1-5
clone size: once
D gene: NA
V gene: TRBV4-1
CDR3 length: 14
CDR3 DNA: TGCGCCAGCAGCCAAGAGGCGGGCGGTCAGCCCCAGCATTTT
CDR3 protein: CASSQEAGGQPQHF

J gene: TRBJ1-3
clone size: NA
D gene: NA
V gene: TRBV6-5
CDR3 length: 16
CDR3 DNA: TGTGCCAGCAGTTTACGGATCGGGGCAGCAGGAAACACCATATATTTT
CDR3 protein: CASSLRIGAAGNTIYF

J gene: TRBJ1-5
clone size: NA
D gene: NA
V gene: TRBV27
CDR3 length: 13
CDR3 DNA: TGTGCCAGCAGTTCGGGGGAGAATCAGCCCCAGCATTTT
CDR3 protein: CASSSGENQPQHF

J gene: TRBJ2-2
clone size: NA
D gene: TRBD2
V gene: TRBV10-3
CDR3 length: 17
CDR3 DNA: TGTGCCATCAGTGCCGAGCAGCGGGAAAGGACCACCGGGGAGCTGTTTTTT
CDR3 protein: CAISAEQRERTTGELFF

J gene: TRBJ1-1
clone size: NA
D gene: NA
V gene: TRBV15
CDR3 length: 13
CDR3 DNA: TGTGCCACCAGCCGCAGGGAGAACACTGAAGCTTTCTTT
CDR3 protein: CATSRRENTEAFF

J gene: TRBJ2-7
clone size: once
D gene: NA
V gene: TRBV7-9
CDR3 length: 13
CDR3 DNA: TGTGCCAGCAGGAGGGACCTAATCTACGAGCAGTACTTC
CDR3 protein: CASRRDLIYEQYF

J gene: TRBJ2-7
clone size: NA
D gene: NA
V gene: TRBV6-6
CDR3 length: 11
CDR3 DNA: TGTGCCAGCAGGAAGGCCTACGAGCAGTACTTC
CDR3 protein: CASRKAYEQYF

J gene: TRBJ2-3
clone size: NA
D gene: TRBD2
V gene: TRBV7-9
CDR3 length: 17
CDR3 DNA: TGTGCCAGCAGCTTAGCTAGCGGGAGGGCCTGGACAGATACGCAGTATTTT
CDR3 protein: CASSLASGRAWTDTQYF

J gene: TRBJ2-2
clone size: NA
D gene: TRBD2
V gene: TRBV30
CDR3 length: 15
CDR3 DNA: TGTGCCTGGTGGGGACTAGCGGGAGATCCCGGGGAGCTGTTTTTT
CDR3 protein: CAWWGLAGDPGELFF

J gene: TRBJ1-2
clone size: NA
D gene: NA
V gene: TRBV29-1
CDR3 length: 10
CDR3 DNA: TGCAGCGCCCAGGAGGGTGGCTACACCTTC
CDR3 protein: CSAQEGGYTF

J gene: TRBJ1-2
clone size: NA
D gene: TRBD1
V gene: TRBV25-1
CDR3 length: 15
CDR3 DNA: TGTGCCAGCAGTGAATCCGGGACAGGGAGATATGGCTACACCTTC
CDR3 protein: CASSESGTGRYGYTF

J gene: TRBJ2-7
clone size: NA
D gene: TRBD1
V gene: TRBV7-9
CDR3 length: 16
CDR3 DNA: TGTGCCAGCAGCTTTCACAGGGGCGTCAGCTCCTACGAGCAGTACTTC
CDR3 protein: CASSFHRGVSSYEQYF

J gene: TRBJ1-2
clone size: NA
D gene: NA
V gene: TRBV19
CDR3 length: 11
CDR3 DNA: TGTGCCGGAGGGGACGGCTATGGCTACACCTTC
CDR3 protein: CAGGDGYGYTF

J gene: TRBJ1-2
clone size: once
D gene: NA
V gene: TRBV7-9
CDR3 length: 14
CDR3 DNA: TGTGCCAGCAGCCCCCGGAATGGGAACTATGGCTACACCTTC
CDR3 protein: CASSPRNGNYGYTF

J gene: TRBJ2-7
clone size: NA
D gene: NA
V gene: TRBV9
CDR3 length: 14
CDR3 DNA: TGTGCCAGCAGCGTAGGACTAACCTCCTACGAGCAGTACTTC
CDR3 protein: CASSVGLTSYEQYF